This TCR beta chain derives from a study of CD8 T cells in ankylosing spondylitis. Study observations and caveats: Blood of patients with ankylosing spondylitis appeared to be characterized by a TCR beta motif of about 8 highly homologous variants. The clones that were linked to disease were reported to be significantly enriched in matched synovial fluid samples from ankylosing spondylitis patients.

Remarks on this clonotype: The antigen is not known.

Trimming cost V 6 bases and J 2 bases, with 15 bases left between them. Germline V CDR1 and CDR2: SGHRS, YFSETQ. This CDR3 contains 15 residues. Using its own MiXCR run on the 5' RACE reads, TCRdb lists one record per CDR3 protein. The sample yields some 450,000 distinct CDR3 sequences, roughly 18% seen once. Sequencing input: blood, either unsorted or a sorted T cell fraction (not recorded which). This sequence joins TRBV5-1 and TRBJ2-1, with D possibly TRBD2 on 6 matching bases. This clonotype was obtained from a male donor with ankylosing spondylitis. The CDR3 reads CASTSGSGAYNEQFF. The CDR3 region has the DNA TGCGCCAGCACGAGTGGTAGCGGAGCCTACAATGAGCAGTTCTTC.